A single sample gave rise to the 8 T cell receptor beta chains below, sequenced in a study of cytomegalovirus exposure and HLA in healthy donors. PCR involved 60 Vbeta and 13 Jbeta primers. Repertoires were generated with immunoSEQ multiplex PCR, while TCRdb's copy carries only in-frame clones and drops some. Across tens of thousands of clones, the top ten clones capture roughly 2.1% of the sample. Sequenced material: PBMCs. The source is a woman under 30 in good health and CMV-seronegative.

This sequence joins TRBV4-1 and TRBJ1-3, with a tentative D call TRBD1 (5 bases). V was pared by 5 bases and J by 1 base, with 9 bases between. The length of the CDR3 is 14 residues. Germline V gene data show CDR1 as MGHRA and CDR2 as YSYEKL. The CDR3 nucleotides read TGCGCCAGCAGCGATTCAGGGTCTGGAAACACCATATATTTT. Translating gives CASSDSGSGNTIYF.

This chain links TRBV4-1 with TRBJ2-6; no clear D gene. Germline V gene lookup returns CDR1 MGHRA and CDR2 YSYEKL. V shed 4 bases and J shed 2 bases, with 15 bases lying between them. This CDR3 has 17 residues. The CDR3 spells CASSLLPHTTGANVLTF. CDR3 sequence (DNA): TGCGCCAGCAGCCTCCTACCTCATACGACTGGGGCCAACGTCCTGACTTTC.

The chain is built from TRBV9 and TRBJ1-1; D remains unclear. Germline values: CDR1 SGDLS, CDR2 YYNGEE. CDR3 size: 15 residues. V was cut by 0 bases and J by 3 bases, with 12 bases left in between. In nucleotides, the CDR3 is TGTGCCAGCAGCGTAGACCCTCAGCGGGACACTGAAGCTTTCTTT. Translating it yields CASSVDPQRDTEAFF.

The chain couples TRBV28 to TRBJ1-2; TRBD1 matches 8 bases. The CDR3 covers 14 residues. J lost 5 bases, V lost 8 bases, and 10 bases had no gene match. Looked up from germline, CDR1 is MDHEN and CDR2 is SYDVKM. The CDR3 coding sequence is TGTGCCAGCGCCGTTCAGACAGGGGATTATGGCTACACCTTC. It encodes CASAVQTGDYGYTF.

This chain links TRBV6-5 with TRBJ1-1; unclear D gene. Trimming stripped 5 bases from V and 5 bases from J, with 12 bases between. CDR1 is MNHEY, CDR2 SVGAGI, per germline. CDR3 length: 13 amino acids. CDR3 nucleotides: TGTGCCAGCAGTCTCACAGTTGGTACTGAAGCTTTCTTT. It is translated as CASSLTVGTEAFF.

The chain is built from TRBV7-9 and TRBJ2-1; the D gene is possibly TRBD2 (5 bases). Germline V gene data show CDR1 as SEHNR and CDR2 as FQNEAQ (reference sequence). CDR3 length: 14 residues. Trimming removed 5 bases from V and 8 bases from J, with 16 bases in between. This chain's CDR3 is CASSLRDYLDEQFF. DNA for the CDR3: TGTGCCAGCAGCCTTAGAGACTATCTAGATGAGCAGTTCTTC.

The V call is TRBV7-9, the J call TRBJ2-4; TRBD1 matches 7 bases. This CDR3 comprises 17 residues. Germline loops: CDR1 SEHNR, CDR2 FQNEAQ (reference sequence). V dropped 1 base and J dropped 3; count of bases not matched to a gene: 9. CDR3 sequence: CASSLVMGQRVKNIQYF. CDR3 sequence (DNA): TGTGCCAGCAGCTTAGTAATGGGACAGAGGGTCAAAAACATTCAGTACTTC.

The chain recombines TRBV4-1 with TRBJ2-4; D gene ambiguous. The V gene lost 1 base and the J gene lost 0 bases, with 10 bases spanning the gap. Germline lookup yields CDR1 MGHRA and CDR2 YSYEKL. This CDR3 is 16 amino acids long. The CDR3 loop reads CASSQGEAVAKNIQYF. The CDR3 DNA follows: TGCGCCAGCAGCCAAGGTGAGGCGGTAGCCAAAAACATTCAGTACTTC.